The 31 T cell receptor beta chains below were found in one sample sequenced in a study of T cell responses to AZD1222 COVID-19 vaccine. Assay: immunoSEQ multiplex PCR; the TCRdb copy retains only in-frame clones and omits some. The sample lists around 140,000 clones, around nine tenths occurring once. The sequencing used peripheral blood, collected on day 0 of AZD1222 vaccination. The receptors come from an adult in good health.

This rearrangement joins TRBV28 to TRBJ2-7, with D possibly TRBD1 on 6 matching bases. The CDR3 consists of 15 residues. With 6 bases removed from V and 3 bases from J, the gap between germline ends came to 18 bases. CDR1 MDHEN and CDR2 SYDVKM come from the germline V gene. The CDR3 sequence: CASRTPTGSGYEQYF. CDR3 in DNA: TGTGCCAGCAGAACCCCCACAGGGTCTGGCTACGAGCAGTACTTC.

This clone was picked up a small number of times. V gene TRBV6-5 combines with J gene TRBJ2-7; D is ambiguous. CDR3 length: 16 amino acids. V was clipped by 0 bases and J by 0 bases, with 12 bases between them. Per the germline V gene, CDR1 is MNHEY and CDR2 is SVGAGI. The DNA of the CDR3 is TGTGCCAGCAGTTACTCCGGTCTCGGTACCTCCTACGAGCAGTACTTC. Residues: CASSYSGLGTSYEQYF.

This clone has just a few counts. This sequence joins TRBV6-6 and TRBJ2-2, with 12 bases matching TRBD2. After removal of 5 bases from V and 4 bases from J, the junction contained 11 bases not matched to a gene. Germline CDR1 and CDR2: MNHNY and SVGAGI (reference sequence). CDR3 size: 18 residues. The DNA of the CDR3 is TGTGCCAGCAGTCCAAGGCTAGCGGGGGGGATACTCACCGGGGAGCTGTTTTTT. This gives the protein CASSPRLAGGILTGELFF.

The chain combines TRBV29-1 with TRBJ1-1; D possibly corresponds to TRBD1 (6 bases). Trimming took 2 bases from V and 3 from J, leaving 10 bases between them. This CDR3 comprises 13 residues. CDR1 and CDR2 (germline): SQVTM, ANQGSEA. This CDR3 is CSVEKGGDTEAFF. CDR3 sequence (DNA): TGCAGCGTTGAAAAGGGGGGGGACACTGAAGCTTTCTTT. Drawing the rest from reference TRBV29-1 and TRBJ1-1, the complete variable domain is SAVISQKPSRDICQRGTSLTIQCQVDSQVTMMFWYRQQPGQSLTLIATANQGSEATYESGFVIDKFPISRPNLTFSTLTVSNMSPEDSSIYLCSVEKGGDTEAFFGQGTRLTVV.

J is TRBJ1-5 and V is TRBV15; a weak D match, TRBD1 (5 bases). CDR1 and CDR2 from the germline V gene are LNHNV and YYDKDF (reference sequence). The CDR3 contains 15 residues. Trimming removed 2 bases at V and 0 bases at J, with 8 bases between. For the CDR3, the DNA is TGTGCCACCAGCAGAACAGGAGGTAGCAATCAGCCCCAGCATTTT. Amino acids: CATSRTGGSNQPQHF.

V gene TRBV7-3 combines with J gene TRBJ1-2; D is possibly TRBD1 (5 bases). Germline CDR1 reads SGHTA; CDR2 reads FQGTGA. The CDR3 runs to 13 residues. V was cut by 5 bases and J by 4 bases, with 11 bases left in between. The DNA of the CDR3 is TGTGCCAGCAGCCCGGACACGAGCTATGGCTACACCTTC. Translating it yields CASSPDTSYGYTF.

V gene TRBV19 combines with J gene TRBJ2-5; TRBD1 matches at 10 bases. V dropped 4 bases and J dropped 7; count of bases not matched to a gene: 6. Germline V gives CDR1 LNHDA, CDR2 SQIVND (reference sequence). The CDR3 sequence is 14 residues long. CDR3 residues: CASSTGQGEGTQYF. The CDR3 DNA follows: TGTGCCAGTAGTACAGGACAGGGGGAGGGGACCCAGTACTTC.

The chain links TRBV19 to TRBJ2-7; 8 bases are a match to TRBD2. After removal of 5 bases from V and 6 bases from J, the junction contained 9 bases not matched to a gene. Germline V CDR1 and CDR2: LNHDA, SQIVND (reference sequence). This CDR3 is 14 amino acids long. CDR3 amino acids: CASSSGTRLIEQYF. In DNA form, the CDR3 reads TGTGCCAGTAGTTCCGGGACTAGGCTCATCGAGCAGTACTTC.

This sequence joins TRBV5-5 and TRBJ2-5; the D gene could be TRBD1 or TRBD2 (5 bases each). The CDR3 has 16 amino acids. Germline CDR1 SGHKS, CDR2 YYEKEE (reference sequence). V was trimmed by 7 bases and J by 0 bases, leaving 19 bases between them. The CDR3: CASVSSPRAYQETQYF. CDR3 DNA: TGTGCCAGCGTCTCTAGCCCCAGGGCGTACCAAGAGACCCAGTACTTC. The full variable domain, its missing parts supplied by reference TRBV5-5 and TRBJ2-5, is DAGVTQSPTHLIKTRGQQVTLRCSPISGHKSVSWYQQVLGQGPQFIFQYYEKEERGRGNFPDRFSARQFPNYSSELNVNALLLGDSALYLCASVSSPRAYQETQYFGPGTRLLVL.

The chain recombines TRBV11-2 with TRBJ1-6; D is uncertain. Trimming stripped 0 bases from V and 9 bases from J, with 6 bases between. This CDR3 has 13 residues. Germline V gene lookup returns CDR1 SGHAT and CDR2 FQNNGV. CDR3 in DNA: TGTGCCAGCAGCTTAGAGAGTGGTTCACCCCTCCACTTT. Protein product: CASSLESGSPLHF.

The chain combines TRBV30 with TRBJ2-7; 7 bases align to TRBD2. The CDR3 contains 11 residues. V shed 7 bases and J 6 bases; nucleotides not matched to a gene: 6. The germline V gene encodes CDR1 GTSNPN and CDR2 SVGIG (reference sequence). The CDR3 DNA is TGTGCCTACGGTGGCGGGGGCGAGCAGTACTTC. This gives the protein CAYGGGGEQYF. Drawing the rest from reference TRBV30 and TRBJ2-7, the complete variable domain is SQTIHQWPATLVQPVGSPLSLECTVEGTSNPNLYWYRQAAGRGLQLLFYSVGIGQISSEVPQNLSASRPQDRQFILSSKKLLLSDSGFYLCAYGGGGEQYFGPGTRLTVT.

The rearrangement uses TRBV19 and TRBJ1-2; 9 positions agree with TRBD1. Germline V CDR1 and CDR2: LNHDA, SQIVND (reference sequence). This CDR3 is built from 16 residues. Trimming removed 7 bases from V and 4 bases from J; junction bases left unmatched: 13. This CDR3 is CASTDRPGTGRYGYTF. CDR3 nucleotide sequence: TGTGCCAGTACCGACCGGCCCGGGACAGGGCGCTATGGCTACACCTTC.

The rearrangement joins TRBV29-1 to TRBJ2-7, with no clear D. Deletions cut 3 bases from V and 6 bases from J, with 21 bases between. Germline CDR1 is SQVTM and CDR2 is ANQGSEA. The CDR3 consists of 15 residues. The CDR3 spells CSVEQAGVSGSEQYF. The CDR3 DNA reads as TGCAGCGTTGAGCAGGCTGGGGTATCAGGATCCGAGCAGTACTTC.

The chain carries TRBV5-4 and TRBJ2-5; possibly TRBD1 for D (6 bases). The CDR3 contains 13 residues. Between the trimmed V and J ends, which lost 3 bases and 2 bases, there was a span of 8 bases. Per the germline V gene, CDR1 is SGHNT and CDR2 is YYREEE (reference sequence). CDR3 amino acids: CASSSGTQETQYF. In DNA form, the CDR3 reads TGTGCCAGCAGCTCCGGGACACAAGAGACCCAGTACTTC.

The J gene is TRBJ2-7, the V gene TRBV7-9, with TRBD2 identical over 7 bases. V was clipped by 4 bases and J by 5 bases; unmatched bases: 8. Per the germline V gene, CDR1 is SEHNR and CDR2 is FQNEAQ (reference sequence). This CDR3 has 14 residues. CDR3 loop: CASSSPGRGHEQYF. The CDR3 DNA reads TGTGCCAGCAGCTCCCCTGGGAGGGGTCACGAGCAGTACTTC.

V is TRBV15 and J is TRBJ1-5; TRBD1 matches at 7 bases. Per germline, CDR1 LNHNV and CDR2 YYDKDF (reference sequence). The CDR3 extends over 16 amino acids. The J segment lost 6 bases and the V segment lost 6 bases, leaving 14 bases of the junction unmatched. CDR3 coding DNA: TGTGCCACCAGGGAGACAGGACAGGCGCCTGGTCAGCCCCAGCATTTT. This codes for CATRETGQAPGQPQHF.

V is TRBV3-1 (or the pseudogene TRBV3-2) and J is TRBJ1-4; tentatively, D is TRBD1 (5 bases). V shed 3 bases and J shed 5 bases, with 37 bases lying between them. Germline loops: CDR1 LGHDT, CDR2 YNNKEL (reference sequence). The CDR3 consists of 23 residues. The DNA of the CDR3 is TGTGCCAGCAGCCACCCCTACGCGGGGCCACTTAAGGCCCCCAAACTGGGGAATGAAAAACTGTTTTTT. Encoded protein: CASSHPYAGPLKAPKLGNEKLFF.

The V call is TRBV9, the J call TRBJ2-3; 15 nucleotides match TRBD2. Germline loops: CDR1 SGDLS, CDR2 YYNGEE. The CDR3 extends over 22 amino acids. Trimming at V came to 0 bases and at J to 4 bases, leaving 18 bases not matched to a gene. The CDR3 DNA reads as TGTGCCAGCAGCGTAGCGAGAGGGGGGGGACTAGCGGGGGGCGGTTGGGCAGATACGCAGTATTTT. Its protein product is CASSVARGGGLAGGGWADTQYF. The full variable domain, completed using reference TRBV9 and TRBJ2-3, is DSGVTQTPKHLITATGQRVTLRCSPRSGDLSVYWYQQSLDQGLQFLIQYYNGEERAKGNILERFSAQQFPDLHSELNLSSLELGDSALYFCASSVARGGGLAGGGWADTQYFGPGTRLTVL.

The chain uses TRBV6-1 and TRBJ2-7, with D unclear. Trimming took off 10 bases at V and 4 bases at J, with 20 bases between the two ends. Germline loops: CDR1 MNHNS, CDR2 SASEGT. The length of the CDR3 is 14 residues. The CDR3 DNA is TGTGCCACCCTATCTTGGGTCATAGGGTACGAGCAGTACTTC. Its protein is CATLSWVIGYEQYF.

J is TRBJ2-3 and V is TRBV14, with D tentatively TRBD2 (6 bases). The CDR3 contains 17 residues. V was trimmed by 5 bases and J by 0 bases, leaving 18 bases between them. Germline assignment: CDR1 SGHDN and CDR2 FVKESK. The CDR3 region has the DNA TGTGCCAGCAGCAAAGGTCCGGGGGACTTTAGCACAGATACGCAGTATTTT. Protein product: CASSKGPGDFSTDTQYF.

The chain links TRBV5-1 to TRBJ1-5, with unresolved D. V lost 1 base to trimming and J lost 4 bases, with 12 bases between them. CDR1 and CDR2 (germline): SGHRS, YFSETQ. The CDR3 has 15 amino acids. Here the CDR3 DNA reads TGCGCCAGCAGCTTGCAAGGGAATAATAATCAGCCCCAGCATTTT. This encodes CASSLQGNNNQPQHF.

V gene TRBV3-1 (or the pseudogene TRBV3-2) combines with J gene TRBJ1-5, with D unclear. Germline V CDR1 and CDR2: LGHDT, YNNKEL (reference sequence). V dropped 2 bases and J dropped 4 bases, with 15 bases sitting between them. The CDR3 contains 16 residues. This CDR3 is CASSQSHNSLNQPQHF. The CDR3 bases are TGTGCCAGCAGCCAATCACATAACTCCCTAAATCAGCCCCAGCATTTT.

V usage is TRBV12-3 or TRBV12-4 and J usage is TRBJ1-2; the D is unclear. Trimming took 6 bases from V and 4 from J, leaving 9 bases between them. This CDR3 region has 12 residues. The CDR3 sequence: CASRTDTYGYTF. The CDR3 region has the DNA TGTGCCAGCAGGACCGACACCTATGGCTACACCTTC.

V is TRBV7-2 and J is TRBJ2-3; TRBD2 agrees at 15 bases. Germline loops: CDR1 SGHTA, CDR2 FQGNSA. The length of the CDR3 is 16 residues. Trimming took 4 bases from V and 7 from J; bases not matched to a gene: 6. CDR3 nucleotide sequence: TGTGCCAGCAGCTCTTGGACTAGCGGGGGGGTAAATACGCAGTATTTT. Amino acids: CASSSWTSGGVNTQYF.

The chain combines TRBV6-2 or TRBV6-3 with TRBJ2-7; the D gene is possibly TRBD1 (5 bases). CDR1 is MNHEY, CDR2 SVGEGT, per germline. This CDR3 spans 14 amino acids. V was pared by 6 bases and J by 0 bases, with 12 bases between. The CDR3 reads CASSPQGHSYEQYF. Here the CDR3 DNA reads TGTGCCAGCAGCCCTCAGGGCCACTCCTACGAGCAGTACTTC.

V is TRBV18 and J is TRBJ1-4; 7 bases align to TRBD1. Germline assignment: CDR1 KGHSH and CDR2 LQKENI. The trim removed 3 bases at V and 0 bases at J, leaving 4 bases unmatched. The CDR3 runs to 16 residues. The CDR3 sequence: CASSPNRGTTNEKLFF. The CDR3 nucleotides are TGTGCCAGCTCACCCAACAGGGGAACAACTAATGAAAAACTGTTTTTT. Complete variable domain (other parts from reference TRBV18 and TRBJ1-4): NAGVMQNPRHLVRRRGQEARLRCSPMKGHSHVYWYRQLPEEGLKFMVYLQKENIIDESGMPKERFSAEFPKEGPSILRIQQVVRGDSAAYFCASSPNRGTTNEKLFFGSGTQLSVL.

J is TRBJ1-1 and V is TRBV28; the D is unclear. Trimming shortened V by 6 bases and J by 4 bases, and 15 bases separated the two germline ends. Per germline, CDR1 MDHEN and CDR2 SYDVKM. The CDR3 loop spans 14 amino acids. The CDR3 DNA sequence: TGTGCCAGCAGCTACAACGGGAGGAGCACTGAAGCTTTCTTT. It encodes CASSYNGRSTEAFF.

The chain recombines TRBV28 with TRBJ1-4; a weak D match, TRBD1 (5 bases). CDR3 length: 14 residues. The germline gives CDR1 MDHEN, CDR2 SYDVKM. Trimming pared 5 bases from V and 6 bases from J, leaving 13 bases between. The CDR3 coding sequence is TGTGCCAGCAGTATACGACAGAACTATGAAAAACTGTTTTTT. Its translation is CASSIRQNYEKLFF.

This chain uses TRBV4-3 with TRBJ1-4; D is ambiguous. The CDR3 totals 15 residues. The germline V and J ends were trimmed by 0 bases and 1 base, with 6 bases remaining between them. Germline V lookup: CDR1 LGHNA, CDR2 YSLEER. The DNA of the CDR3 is TGCGCCAGCAGCCAAGAAAGGGTAACTAATGAAAAACTGTTTTTT. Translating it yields CASSQERVTNEKLFF.

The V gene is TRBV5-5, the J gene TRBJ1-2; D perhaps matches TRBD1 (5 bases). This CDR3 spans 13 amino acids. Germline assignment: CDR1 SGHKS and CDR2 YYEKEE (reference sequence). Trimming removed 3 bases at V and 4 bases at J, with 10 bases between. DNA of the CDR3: TGTGCCAGCAGCTCTGCGGGGCCCTATGGCTACACCTTC. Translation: CASSSAGPYGYTF.

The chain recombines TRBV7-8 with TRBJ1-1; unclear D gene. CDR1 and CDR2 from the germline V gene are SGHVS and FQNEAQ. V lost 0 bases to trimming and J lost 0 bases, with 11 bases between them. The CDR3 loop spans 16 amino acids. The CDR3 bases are TGTGCCAGCAGCTTAGCGCAAGGGTTTATGAACACTGAAGCTTTCTTT. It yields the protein CASSLAQGFMNTEAFF.